Sequencing of this TCR beta chain was carried out in a study of blood T cell repertoires in COVID-19. Source study methods: Reference gene primer amplification gave estimated nucleated cell counts. Repertoires were generated with immunoSEQ multiplex PCR, while TCRdb's copy carries only in-frame clones and drops some. The V and J calls and clone size are taken from that table; D and trimming were inferred from the DNA. The table includes about 370,000 clones, more than 80% detected once. This CDR3 contains 14 residues. V was clipped by 3 bases and J by 5 bases, with 10 bases between them. CDR1 MDHEN and CDR2 SYDVKM come from the germline V gene.

V and J are TRBV28 and TRBJ2-2, with D uncertain. The sequence was collected from a woman in her 30s with COVID-19, enrolled during active disease. The sample was peripheral blood. CDR3 coding DNA: TGTGCCAGCAGTTTTCTCACAGTGACCGGGGAGCTGTTTTTT. Translation: CASSFLTVTGELFF.